This passage covers 12 T cell receptor beta chains from one sample sequenced in a study of Ad26.COV2.S vaccination and SARS-CoV-2 variants. This table comes from immunoSEQ multiplex PCR, and its TCRdb copy is limited to in-frame clones, with some not included. The sample records 300,000 to 450,000 clones, just over 90% being singletons. The sequenced sample was peripheral blood, obtained after recovery from COVID-19. The receptor source for this set is a human donor who had recovered from COVID-19.

The chain couples TRBV6-2 or TRBV6-3 to TRBJ1-6; D is perhaps TRBD1 (6 bases). Germline lookup yields CDR1 MNHEY and CDR2 SVGEGT. This CDR3 comprises 17 residues. With 2 bases removed from V and 4 bases from J, the gap between germline ends came to 15 bases. The CDR3 spells CASSYGGLISYNSPLHF. The DNA for the CDR3 is TGTGCCAGCAGTTACGGGGGGCTGATAAGTTATAATTCACCCCTCCACTTT.

V gene TRBV6-7 combines with J gene TRBJ2-7, with no clear D. Being an ORF, TRBV6-7 has a function that is uncertain. This CDR3 has 13 residues. Trimming removed 0 bases at V and 4 bases at J, with 7 bases between. For the CDR3, the DNA is TGTGCCAGCAGTTACTCAACAACTTACGAGCAGTACTTC. Translation: CASSYSTTYEQYF.

This clone has more than one count but fewer than ten. The genes are TRBV19 and TRBJ1-6, with TRBD1 identical over 11 bases. This CDR3 has 15 amino acids. Germline values: CDR1 LNHDA, CDR2 SQIVND (reference sequence). With 7 bases clipped from V and 7 bases from J, the junction kept 6 bases outside the gene matches. The CDR3 DNA is TGTGCCAGTATTCCGGGACAGGGGGAAAATTCACCCCTCCACTTT. This encodes CASIPGQGENSPLHF.

V gene TRBV2 combines with J gene TRBJ1-1, with D perhaps matching TRBD1 (6 bases). Germline CDR1 SNHLY, CDR2 FYNNEI. Trimming cost V 5 bases and J 1 base, with 11 bases left between them. The CDR3 length is 14 residues. The CDR3 is CASSITGTNTEAFF. In DNA, the CDR3 is TGTGCCAGCAGTATCACAGGGACGAACACTGAAGCTTTCTTT.

This chain connects TRBV7-6 to TRBJ1-1; a possible D gene is TRBD1 (6 bases). This CDR3 comprises 15 residues. With 6 bases removed from V and 1 base from J, the gap between germline ends came to 15 bases. CDR1 is SGHVS, CDR2 FNYEAQ, per germline. In nucleotides, the CDR3 is TGTGCCAGCAGGTCTTCCGGGACACCGAACACTGAAGCTTTCTTT. As protein: CASRSSGTPNTEAFF.

The rearrangement uses TRBV5-1 and TRBJ2-7; perhaps D is TRBD1 or TRBD2 (5 bases each). Germline-derived CDR1 and CDR2 are SGHRS and YFSETQ. This CDR3 has 13 amino acids. The V end was cut by 5 bases, the J end by 3 bases, with 12 bases between. The CDR3 sequence: CASSNEGNYEQYF. Here the CDR3 DNA reads TGCGCCAGCAGTAACGAGGGGAACTACGAGCAGTACTTC. Using reference TRBV5-1 and TRBJ2-7 for the parts outside the CDR3, the full variable domain is KAGVTQTPRYLIKTRGQQVTLSCSPISGHRSVSWYQQTPGQGLQFLFEYFSETQRNKGNFPGRFSGRQFSNSRSEMNVSTLELGDSALYLCASSNEGNYEQYFGPGTRLTVT.

The chain joins TRBV18 to TRBJ2-2; 7 bases align to TRBD2. The CDR3 has 16 residues. V lost 1 base and J lost 1; bases outside the gene matches: 3. Germline values: CDR1 KGHSH, CDR2 LQKENI. CDR3 DNA sequence: TGTGCCAGCTCACCACGGCGGGGGAGGAACACCGGGGAGCTGTTTTTT. Translated, it gives CASSPRRGRNTGELFF. The whole variable domain, filled in from reference TRBV18 and TRBJ2-2, reads NAGVMQNPRHLVRRRGQEARLRCSPMKGHSHVYWYRQLPEEGLKFMVYLQKENIIDESGMPKERFSAEFPKEGPSILRIQQVVRGDSAAYFCASSPRRGRNTGELFFGEGSRLTVL.

The chain carries TRBV24-1 and TRBJ2-1; either TRBD1 or TRBD2 may supply D (5 bases each). Trimming removed 3 bases at V and 15 bases at J, with 17 bases between. Germline loops: CDR1 KGHDR, CDR2 SFDVKD. This CDR3 spans 13 amino acids. DNA of the CDR3: TGTGCCACCAGTGATCAGGGACGAGGGTGGGGGTTCTTC. The encoded protein is CATSDQGRGWGFF.

V and J are TRBV5-1 and TRBJ1-1; D perhaps matches TRBD1 (5 bases). Trimming took off 7 bases at V and 3 bases at J, with 22 bases between the two ends. CDR1 is SGHRS, CDR2 YFSETQ, per germline. The CDR3 is 16 residues long. Here the CDR3 reads CASVKGSGKWDTEAFF. CDR3 bases: TGCGCCAGCGTAAAAGGTTCAGGGAAATGGGACACTGAAGCTTTCTTT.

The rearrangement links TRBV2 to TRBJ2-7; D is undetermined. The V end was cut by 2 bases, the J end by 9 bases, with 8 bases between. Germline CDR1 is SNHLY and CDR2 is FYNNEI. The CDR3 is 11 amino acids. The CDR3 region has the DNA TGTGCCAGCAGTGAAAGCCTCCGGCAGTACTTC. It is translated as CASSESLRQYF.

The chain carries TRBV7-9 and TRBJ1-1; D might be TRBD1 (5 bases). Trimming left V 5 bases short and J 0 bases short, with 10 bases between. The CDR3 is 14 residues long. Germline assignment: CDR1 SEHNR and CDR2 FQNEAQ (reference sequence). The CDR3 nucleotides read TGTGCCAGCAGCCACAGGAGGATGAACACTGAAGCTTTCTTT. Residues: CASSHRRMNTEAFF.

This clone is a singleton in its sample. The CDR3 nucleotides are TGCAGCGTTCCCAGCCGATTTTACGGCTACACCTTC. Protein: CSVPSRFYGYTF. The genes are TRBV29-1 and TRBJ1-2; D uncertain. V was pared by 5 bases and J by 8 bases, with 15 bases between. This CDR3 comprises 12 residues. CDR1 is SQVTM and CDR2 is ANQGSEA in the germline V gene.